Listed here are 9 T cell receptor beta chains from one sample, sequenced in a study of T cells in Graves' hyperthyroidism and ophthalmopathy. Amplification yielded TCR beta CDR3 regions, with RNA transcripts as the source. A first-round RT-PCR of the TCR CDR3 used the HTBI primer set. Each CDR3 protein is one row after TCRdb ran MiXCR on the multiplex PCR reads. The data show around 420,000 distinct CDR3 sequences, with 15% to 19% seen just once and 13% to 15% held by the top ten. Sequencing input: blood. Receptors were obtained from a woman under 30 with Graves' hyperthyroidism.

V usage is TRBV28 and J usage is TRBJ1-5, with no clear D. The germline V and J ends were trimmed by 10 bases and 6 bases, with 16 bases remaining between them. CDR3 length: 13 amino acids. Germline CDR1 MDHEN, CDR2 SYDVKM. CDR3 sequence (DNA): TGTGCCACCGGGTGGCGGTCCCCTCAGCCCCAGCATTTT. Protein sequence: CATGWRSPQPQHF.

This chain connects TRBV19 to TRBJ2-1; 11 bases map to TRBD1. This CDR3 region has 14 residues. Germline V lookup: CDR1 LNHDA, CDR2 SQIVND (reference sequence). With 4 bases clipped from V and 8 bases from J, the junction kept 4 bases outside the gene matches. This CDR3 is CASSRDRGRYEQFF. The CDR3 DNA reads TGTGCCAGTAGTAGGGACAGGGGGAGGTATGAGCAGTTCTTC.

The J gene is TRBJ2-3, the V gene TRBV13; TRBD2 matches at 8 bases. The germline gives CDR1 PRHDT, CDR2 FYEKMQ (reference sequence). This CDR3 has 16 residues. V lost 1 base to trimming and J lost 4 bases; unmatched junction nucleotides: 7. DNA for the CDR3: TGTGCCAGCAGCTTAGCGGGGGGGGCTCGGGCAGATACGCAGTATTTT. Translated, it gives CASSLAGGARADTQYF.

This clonotype was detected ten times or more. This chain connects TRBV24-1 to TRBJ2-5; D not resolved. The V end lost 0 bases, the J end lost 0 bases, and 4 bases lay between the germline ends. This CDR3 has 14 residues. Germline V gene data show CDR1 as KGHDR and CDR2 as SFDVKD. This CDR3 reads CATSDLGHQETQYF. CDR3 sequence (DNA): TGTGCCACCAGTGATTTGGGACACCAAGAGACCCAGTACTTC.

V usage is TRBV20-1 and J usage is TRBJ2-5; D ambiguous. Between the trimmed V and J ends, which lost 6 bases and 4 bases, there was a span of 18 bases. The CDR3 covers 14 residues. The germline V gene encodes CDR1 DFQATT and CDR2 SNEGSKA (reference sequence). CDR3 sequence: CSAPPALGIETQYF. The CDR3 region has the DNA TGCAGTGCCCCGCCGGCCCTTGGTATAGAGACCCAGTACTTC.

This clonotype was recorded many times. This sequence joins TRBV5-1 and TRBJ1-5, with a tentative D call TRBD1 (6 bases). The CDR3 totals 13 residues. Trimming stripped 1 base from V and 12 bases from J, with 14 bases between. Germline values: CDR1 SGHRS, CDR2 YFSETQ. The CDR3 coding sequence is TGCGCCAGCAGCTTGTACCTAGGGGGGGTCCAGCATTTT. It yields the protein CASSLYLGGVQHF.

This clonotype was observed at least ten times. The gene calls are TRBV28 and TRBJ2-7, with 10 nucleotides matching TRBD2. Looked up from germline, CDR1 is MDHEN and CDR2 is SYDVKM. With 1 base clipped from V and 6 bases from J, the junction kept 6 bases outside the gene matches. The CDR3 loop spans 15 amino acids. CDR3 residues: CASSLSASGSGEQYF. CDR3 sequence (DNA): TGTGCCAGCAGTTTATCCGCTAGCGGGAGTGGCGAGCAGTACTTC.

This clonotype was picked up many times. V usage is TRBV24-1 and J usage is TRBJ2-3; tentative D call: TRBD2 (5 bases). This CDR3 has 15 amino acids. Germline lookup yields CDR1 KGHDR and CDR2 SFDVKD. The V and J ends lost 6 bases and 2 bases respectively, with 14 bases between them. The CDR3 sequence is CATSPGVWDTDTQYF. The CDR3 DNA follows: TGTGCCACCAGTCCCGGGGTATGGGACACAGATACGCAGTATTTT.

This clonotype has ten or more counts. The chain joins TRBV28 to TRBJ2-7; no clear D gene. The length of the CDR3 is 13 residues. V lost 6 bases and J 4 bases, leaving 13 bases between the germline ends. The V gene's germline CDR1 is MDHEN and CDR2 SYDVKM. In nucleotides, the CDR3 is TGTGCCAGCAGCTCCCTTGGGGATTACGAGCAGTACTTC. Translation gives CASSSLGDYEQYF.